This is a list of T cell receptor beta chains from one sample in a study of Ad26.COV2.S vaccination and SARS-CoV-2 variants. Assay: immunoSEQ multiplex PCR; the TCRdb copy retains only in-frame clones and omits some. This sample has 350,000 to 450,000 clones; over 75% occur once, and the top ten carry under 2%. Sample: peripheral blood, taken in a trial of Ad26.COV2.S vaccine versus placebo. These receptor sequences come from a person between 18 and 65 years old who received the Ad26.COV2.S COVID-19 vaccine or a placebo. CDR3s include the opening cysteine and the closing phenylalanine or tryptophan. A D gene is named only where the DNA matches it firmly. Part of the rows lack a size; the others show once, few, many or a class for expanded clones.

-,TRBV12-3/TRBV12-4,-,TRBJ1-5,TGTGCCAGCAGTTTGGCAGCTAATCAGCCCCAGCATTTT,CASSLAANQPQHF
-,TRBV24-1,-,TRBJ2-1,TGTGCCACCAGTGCAGCCAGGGTAGGCAATGAGCAGTTCTTC,CATSAARVGNEQFF
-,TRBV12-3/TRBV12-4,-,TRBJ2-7,TGTGCCAGCAGTTGGGGACCCCACGGCGAGCAGTACTTC,CASSWGPHGEQYF
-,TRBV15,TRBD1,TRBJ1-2,TGTGCCACCAGTCTGGGACAGGGGTCTATCTATGGCTACACCTTC,CATSLGQGSIYGYTF
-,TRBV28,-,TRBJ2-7,TGTGCCAGCAGTTCTGGGACCCCCTACGAGCAGTACTTC,CASSSGTPYEQYF
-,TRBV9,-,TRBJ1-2,TGTGCCAGCAGCGGGGCCGGGACACGGAACTATGGCTACACCTTC,CASSGAGTRNYGYTF
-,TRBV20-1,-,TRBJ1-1,TGCAGTGCTAGTTGGGTCAAACAGCCAGCTGAAGCTTTCTTT,CSASWVKQPAEAFF
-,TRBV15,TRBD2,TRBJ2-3,TGTGCCACCAGCAGAAGGACTAGCGGGAAAGCAGATACGCAGTATTTT,CATSRRTSGKADTQYF
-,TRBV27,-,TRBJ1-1,TGTGCCAGCAGTTTGAGTCTGACGAACACTGAAGCTTTCTTT,CASSLSLTNTEAFF
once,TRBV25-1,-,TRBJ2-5,TGTGCCACCGTTCAAGAGACCCAGTACTTC,CATVQETQYF
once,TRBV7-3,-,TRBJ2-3,TGTGCCAGCAGCTCCTCAGGGTCCGGGGCAGATACGCAGTATTTT,CASSSSGSGADTQYF
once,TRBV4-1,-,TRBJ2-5,TGCGCCAGCAGCCAAGGGAGCTTGGCTAACAAAGAGACCCAGTACTTC,CASSQGSLANKETQYF
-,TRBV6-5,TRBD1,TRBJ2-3,TGTGCCAGCAGACAGACAGGGGTGGGAGATACGCAGTATTTT,CASRQTGVGDTQYF
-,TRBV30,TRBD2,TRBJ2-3,TGTGCCTGGAGTGTACGGGGGACTAGCGGACGCACAGATACGCAGTATTTT,CAWSVRGTSGRTDTQYF
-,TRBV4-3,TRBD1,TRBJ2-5,TGCGCCAGCAGCCAGTACGTACCGGGACAGGGGGCGCAGGAGACCCAGTACTTC,CASSQYVPGQGAQETQYF
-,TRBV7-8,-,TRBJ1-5,TGTGCCAGCAGCTCAGACAGAAGTCAGCCCCAGCATTTT,CASSSDRSQPQHF
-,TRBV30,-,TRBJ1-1,TGTGCCTGGAATGGGGGGGGCCTGAACACTGAAGCTTTCTTT,CAWNGGGLNTEAFF
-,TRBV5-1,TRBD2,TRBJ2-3,TGCGCCAGCAGCTCGCCGGGACTAGCGGGATTAGATACGCAGTATTTT,CASSSPGLAGLDTQYF
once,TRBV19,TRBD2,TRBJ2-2,TGTGCCGTCCAGGGCGGGAGGGCCACCGGGGAGCTGTTTTTT,CAVQGGRATGELFF
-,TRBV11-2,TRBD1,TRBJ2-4,TGTGCCAGCAGCCAAGGTATACAGGGGAAAAACATTCAGTACTTC,CASSQGIQGKNIQYF